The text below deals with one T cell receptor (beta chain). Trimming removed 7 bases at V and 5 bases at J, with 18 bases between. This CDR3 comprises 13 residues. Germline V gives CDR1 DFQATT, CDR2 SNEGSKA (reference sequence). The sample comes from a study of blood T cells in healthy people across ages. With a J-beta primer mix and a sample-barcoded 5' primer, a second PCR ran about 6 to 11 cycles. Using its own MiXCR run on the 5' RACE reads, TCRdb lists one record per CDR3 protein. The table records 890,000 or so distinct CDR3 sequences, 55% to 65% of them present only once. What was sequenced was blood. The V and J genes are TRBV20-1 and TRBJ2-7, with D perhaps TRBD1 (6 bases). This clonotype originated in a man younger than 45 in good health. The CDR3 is CSGLQGRVDEQYF. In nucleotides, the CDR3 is TGCAGTGGACTGCAGGGGCGCGTCGACGAGCAGTACTTC.